What follows are 9 T cell receptor beta chains derived from one specimen sequenced in a study of T cell responses to AZD1222 COVID-19 vaccine (dated by TCRdb to the early 2020s). Read against the paper, the sample's time point label means: baseline before first vaccination. Libraries were constructed by the immunoSEQ multiplex PCR assay. Drawn from immuneACCESS, this table holds only the in-frame rearrangements with V and J called that TCRdb kept. Clones are partly lost; checked studies trace under half to an unresolved V gene and leave the rest unexplained. Counted in this sample were about 110,000 clones; about 91% of them appeared once. The ten largest make up about 5% of the sample. This material consisted of peripheral blood, taken on day 0 of AZD1222 vaccination. The receptors derive from an adult in good health.

The gene calls are TRBV9 and TRBJ1-1; D is uncertain. V lost 0 bases to trimming and J lost 0 bases, with 6 bases between them. The CDR3 length is 14 residues. The germline V gene encodes CDR1 SGDLS and CDR2 YYNGEE. Here the CDR3 DNA reads TGTGCCAGCAGCGTAGGACCAGTGAACACTGAAGCTTTCTTT. Its protein is CASSVGPVNTEAFF.

The chain has TRBV6-5 and TRBJ1-4, with a weak D call TRBD1 (5 bases). The CDR3 is 13 amino acids. Germline V gene sequence: CDR1 MNHEY, CDR2 SVGAGI. The ends were cut back, 10 bases at V and 5 bases at J, with 14 bases in the middle. The CDR3 protein is CATVRAANEKLFF. The DNA of the CDR3 is TGTGCCACAGTCAGGGCGGCGAATGAAAAACTGTTTTTT.

V gene TRBV11-2 combines with J gene TRBJ2-7; the D gene could be TRBD1 or TRBD2 (5 bases each). Trimming left V 5 bases short and J 6 bases short, with 17 bases between. The germline V gene has CDR1 SGHAT and CDR2 FQNNGV. CDR3 length equals 14 residues. The CDR3 protein is CASSPTGTPLEQYF. As DNA, the CDR3 is TGTGCCAGCAGCCCAACCGGGACCCCACTCGAGCAGTACTTC. Full variable domain (remainder filled in from reference TRBV11-2 and TRBJ2-7): EAGVAQSPRYKIIEKRQSVAFWCNPISGHATLYWYQQILGQGPKLLIQFQNNGVVDDSQLPKDRFSAERLKGVDSTLKIQPAKLEDSAVYLCASSPTGTPLEQYFGPGTRLTVT.

This clone was seen just once. As DNA, the CDR3 is TGTGCCAGCAGCCAGCAGGGGGCTAGCTCTGGAAACACCATATATTTT. Translation gives CASSQQGASSGNTIYF. The rearrangement joins TRBV3-1 (or the pseudogene TRBV3-2) to TRBJ1-3; 8 nucleotides line up with TRBD1. Unmatched junction bases numbered 4, after V lost 3 bases and J lost 0 bases. CDR1 and CDR2 from the germline V gene are LGHDT and YNNKEL (reference sequence). The CDR3 totals 16 residues.

The J gene is TRBJ2-3, the V gene TRBV25-1; 7 bases match TRBD1. Germline CDR1 MGHDK, CDR2 SYGVNS. CDR3 length equals 15 residues. Trimming cost V 7 bases and J 2 bases; bases outside gene matches: 9. CDR3 sequence (DNA): TGTGCCAGCACTCTAGGACAGGCGCTCACAGATACGCAGTATTTT. The encoded protein is CASTLGQALTDTQYF.

V is TRBV6-2 or TRBV6-3 and J is TRBJ1-2; no definite D call. The CDR3 consists of 13 residues. Per germline, CDR1 MNHEY and CDR2 SVGEGT. Between the trimmed V and J ends, which lost 0 bases and 8 bases, there was a span of 10 bases. Here the CDR3 reads CASSYSGRIGYTF. CDR3 nucleotide sequence: TGTGCCAGCAGTTACTCGGGGAGGATCGGCTACACCTTC.

The CDR3 bases are TGTGCCAGCAGTGAAGCGTACTCGGGACAGGGTGTTAGCAATCAGCCCCAGCATTTT. Protein: CASSEAYSGQGVSNQPQHF. The gene calls are TRBV6-1 and TRBJ1-5, with 9 positions matching TRBD1. Germline V gene data show CDR1 as MNHNS and CDR2 as SASEGT. The V segment lost 0 bases and the J segment 0 bases; nucleotides outside the gene matches: 9. The CDR3 has 19 residues.

The DNA of the CDR3 is TGTGCCAGTAGTATAGTGGGGGTGGGAGAGACCCAGTACTTC. Its translation: CASSIVGVGETQYF. V gene TRBV19 combines with J gene TRBJ2-5, with D perhaps given as TRBD1 or TRBD2 (5 bases each). Germline-derived CDR1 and CDR2 are LNHDA and SQIVND (reference sequence). The CDR3 is 14 residues long. Trimming took 1 base from V and 4 from J, leaving 10 bases between them.

A single count supports this clone. The chain carries TRBV5-4 and TRBJ2-7; 7 bases are shared with TRBD1. Germline assignment: CDR1 SGHNT and CDR2 YYREEE (reference sequence). The CDR3 consists of 14 residues. V trimming: 2 bases; J trimming: 5 bases; junction bases outside the gene matches: 7. This CDR3 reads CASSFLDRAHEQYF. The CDR3 coding sequence is TGTGCCAGCAGCTTCCTTGACAGGGCCCACGAGCAGTACTTC.